This T cell receptor beta chain is from a study of blood T cell repertoires in COVID-19. Study-level background: The United States, Italy and Spain were the sources of the acute and convalescent COVID-19 samples. Nucleic acid was either cDNA or gDNA, and it came from T cells, B-cell-depleted T cells, or PBMCs.

The CDR3 is made up of 15 amino acids. Germline loops: CDR1 SQVTM, CDR2 ANQGSEA. With 6 bases removed from V and 0 bases from J, the gap between germline ends came to 17 bases. Under the authors' procedure: Reference gene primers were amplified, and this amplification served to estimate nucleated cell counts. Sequenced by immunoSEQ multiplex PCR; TCRdb stores in-frame clones only, minus some. For V, J and clone size, that table is used; D and trimming come from the DNA. The table lists 150,000 to 200,000 clones, approximately 87% of them singletons. Sequenced: peripheral blood. This rearrangement joins TRBV29-1 to TRBJ1-1; no clear D. The origin of this receptor is a man aged 40-49 years with active or convalescent COVID-19. The CDR3 region is CSVEGVLLMNTEAFF. The CDR3 DNA sequence: TGCAGCGTCGAGGGAGTATTACTCATGAACACTGAAGCTTTCTTT.